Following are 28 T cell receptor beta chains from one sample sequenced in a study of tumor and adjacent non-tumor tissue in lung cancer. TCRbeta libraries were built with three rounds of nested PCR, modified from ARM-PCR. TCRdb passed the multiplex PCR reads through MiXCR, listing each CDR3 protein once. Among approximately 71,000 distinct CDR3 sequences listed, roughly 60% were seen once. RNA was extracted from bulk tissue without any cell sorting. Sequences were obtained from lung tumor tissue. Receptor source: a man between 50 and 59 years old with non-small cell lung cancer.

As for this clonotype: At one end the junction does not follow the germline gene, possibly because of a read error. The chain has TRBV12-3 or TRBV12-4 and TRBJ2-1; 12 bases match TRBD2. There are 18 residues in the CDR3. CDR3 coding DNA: TGTGCCAGCGAGGCTAGCGGGAGGGCCGCGTTAACCTACAATGAGCATTTCTTC. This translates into CASEASGRAALTYNEHFF.

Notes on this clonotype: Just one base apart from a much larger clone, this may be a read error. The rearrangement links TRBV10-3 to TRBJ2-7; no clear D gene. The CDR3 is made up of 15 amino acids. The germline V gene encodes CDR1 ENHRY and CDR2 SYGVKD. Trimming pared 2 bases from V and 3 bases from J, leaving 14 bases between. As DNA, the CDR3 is TGTGCCATCAGTGAGCTGAACCGGCAGGACTACGAGCAGTACTTC. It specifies CAISELNRQDYEQYF.

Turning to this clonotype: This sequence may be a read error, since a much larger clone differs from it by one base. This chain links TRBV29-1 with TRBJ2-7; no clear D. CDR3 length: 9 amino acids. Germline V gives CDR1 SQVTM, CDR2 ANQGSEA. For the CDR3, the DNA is TGCAGCGTTCTCTACGACCAGTACTTC. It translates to CSVLYDQYF.

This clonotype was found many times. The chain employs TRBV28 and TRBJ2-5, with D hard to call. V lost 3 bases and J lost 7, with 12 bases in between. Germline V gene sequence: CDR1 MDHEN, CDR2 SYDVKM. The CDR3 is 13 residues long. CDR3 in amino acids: CASSFVSHRTQYF. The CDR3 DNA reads TGTGCCAGCAGTTTCGTATCTCATCGGACCCAGTACTTC.

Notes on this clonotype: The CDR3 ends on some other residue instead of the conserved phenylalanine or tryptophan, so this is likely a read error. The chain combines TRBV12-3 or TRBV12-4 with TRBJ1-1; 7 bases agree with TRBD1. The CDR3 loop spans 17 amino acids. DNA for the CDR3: TGTGCCAGCAGTTTAGGGCAGGGGGGCAGCTTGAACATTGAAGCTTTCTAT. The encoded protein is CASSLGQGGSLNIEAFY.

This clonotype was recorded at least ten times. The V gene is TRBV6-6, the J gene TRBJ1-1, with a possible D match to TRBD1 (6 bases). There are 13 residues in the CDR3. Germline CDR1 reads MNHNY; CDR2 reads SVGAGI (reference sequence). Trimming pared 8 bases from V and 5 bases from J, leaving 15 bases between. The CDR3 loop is CASRPGGGTEAFF. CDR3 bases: TGTGCCAGCCGACCGGGAGGGGGAACTGAAGCTTTCTTT.

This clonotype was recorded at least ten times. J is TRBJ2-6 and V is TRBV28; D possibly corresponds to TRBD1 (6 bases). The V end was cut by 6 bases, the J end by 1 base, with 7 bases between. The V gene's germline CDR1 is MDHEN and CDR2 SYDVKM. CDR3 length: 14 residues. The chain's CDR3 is CASRDRSGANVLTF. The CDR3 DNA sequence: TGTGCCAGCAGAGACAGGTCTGGGGCCAACGTCCTGACTTTC.

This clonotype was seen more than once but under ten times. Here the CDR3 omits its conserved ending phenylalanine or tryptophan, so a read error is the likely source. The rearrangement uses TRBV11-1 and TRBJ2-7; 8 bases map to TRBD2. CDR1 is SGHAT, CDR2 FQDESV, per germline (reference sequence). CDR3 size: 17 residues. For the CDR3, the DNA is TGTACCAGCAGCTTAATTGGCGGGAGGTCCCGCTCCTACGAGCAGTACCTC. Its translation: CTSSLIGGRSRSYEQYL.

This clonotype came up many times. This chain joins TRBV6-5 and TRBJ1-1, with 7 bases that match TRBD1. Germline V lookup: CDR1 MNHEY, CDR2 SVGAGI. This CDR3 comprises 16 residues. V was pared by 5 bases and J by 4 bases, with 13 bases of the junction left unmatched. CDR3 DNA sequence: TGTGCCAGCAGTAGGGCCCCGCTGACAGGGCTCACTGAAGCTTTCTTT. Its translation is CASSRAPLTGLTEAFF.

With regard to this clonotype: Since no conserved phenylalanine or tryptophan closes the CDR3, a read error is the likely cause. This CDR3 reads CSVGGTAASHGYTL. The CDR3 nucleotides are TGCAGCGTTGGGGGGACGGCCGCTAGCCATGGCTACACCTTA. The chain combines TRBV29-1 with TRBJ1-2; weak D call: TRBD1 (5 bases). Trimming removed 4 bases at V and 6 bases at J, with 18 bases between. The CDR3 is made up of 14 amino acids. Germline V gene lookup returns CDR1 SQVTM and CDR2 ANQGSEA.

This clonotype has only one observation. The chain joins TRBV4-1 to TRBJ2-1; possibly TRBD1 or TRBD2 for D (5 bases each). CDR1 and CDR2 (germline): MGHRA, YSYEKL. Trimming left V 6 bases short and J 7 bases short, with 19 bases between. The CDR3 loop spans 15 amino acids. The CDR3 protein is CASSVDRAGSNEQFF. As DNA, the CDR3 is TGCGCCAGCAGTGTAGATAGGGCAGGGAGTAATGAGCAGTTCTTC.

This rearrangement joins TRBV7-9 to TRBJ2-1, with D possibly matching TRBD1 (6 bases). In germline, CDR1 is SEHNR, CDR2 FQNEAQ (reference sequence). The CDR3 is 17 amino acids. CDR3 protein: CGRSWAGTHKSYNEQFF. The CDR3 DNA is TGTGGCAGGAGCTGGGCCGGGACACATAAATCCTACAATGAGCAGTTCTTC. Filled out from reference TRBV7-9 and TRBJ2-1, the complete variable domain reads DTGVSQNPRHKITKRGQNVTFRCDPISEHNRLYWYRQTLGQGPEFLTYFQNEAQLEKSRLLSDRFSAERPKGSFSTLEIQRTEQGDSAMYLCGRSWAGTHKSYNEQFFGPGTRLTVL.

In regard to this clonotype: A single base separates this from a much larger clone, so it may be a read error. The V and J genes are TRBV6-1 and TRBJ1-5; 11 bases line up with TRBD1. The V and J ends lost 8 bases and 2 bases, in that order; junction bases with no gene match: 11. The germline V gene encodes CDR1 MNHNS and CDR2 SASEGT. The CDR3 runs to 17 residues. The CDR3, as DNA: TGTGCCAGCCTATCCGGACAGGGGGCTGGGGGCAATCAGCCCCAGCATTTT. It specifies CASLSGQGAGGNQPQHF.

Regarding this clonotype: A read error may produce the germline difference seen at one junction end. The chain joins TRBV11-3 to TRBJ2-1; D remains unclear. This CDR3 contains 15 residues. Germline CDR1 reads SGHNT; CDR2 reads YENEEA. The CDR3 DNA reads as TGTGCCAGCAGTTTCGAAGGGCGGTCCCGCGATGAGCAGTTTTTC. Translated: CASSFEGRSRDEQFF. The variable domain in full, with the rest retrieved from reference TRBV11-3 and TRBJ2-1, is EAGVVQSPRYKIIEKKQPVAFWCNPISGHNTLYWYLQNLGQGPELLIRYENEEAVDDSQLPKDRFSAERLKGVDSTLKIQPAELGDSAVYLCASSFEGRSRDEQFFGPGTRLTVL.

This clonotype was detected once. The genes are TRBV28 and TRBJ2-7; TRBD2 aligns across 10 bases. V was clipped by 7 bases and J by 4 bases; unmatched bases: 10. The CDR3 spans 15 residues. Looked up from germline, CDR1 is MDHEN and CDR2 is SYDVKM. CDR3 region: CASITGTSVKYEQYF. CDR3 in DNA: TGTGCCAGCATCACCGGGACTAGCGTAAAATACGAGCAGTACTTC.

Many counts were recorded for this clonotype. The CDR3 spells CASSPGSGRARDTQYF. The CDR3 nucleotides read TGTGCCAGCAGCCCGGGGAGCGGGAGGGCCCGGGATACGCAGTATTTT. The chain employs TRBV11-2 and TRBJ2-3, with TRBD2 matching over 10 bases. Germline lookup yields CDR1 SGHAT and CDR2 FQNNGV. V lost 5 bases and J lost 6; bases outside the gene matches: 11. The CDR3 has 16 residues. Combining the CDR3 with reference TRBV11-2 and TRBJ2-3 gives the whole variable domain EAGVAQSPRYKIIEKRQSVAFWCNPISGHATLYWYQQILGQGPKLLIQFQNNGVVDDSQLPKDRFSAERLKGVDSTLKIQPAKLEDSAVYLCASSPGSGRARDTQYFGPGTRLTVL.

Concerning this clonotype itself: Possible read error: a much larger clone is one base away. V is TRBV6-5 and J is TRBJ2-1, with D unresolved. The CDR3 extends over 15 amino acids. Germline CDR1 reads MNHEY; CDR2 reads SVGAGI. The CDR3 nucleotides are TGTGCCAGCAGTACAATCAGAAGCTCCTACAATGAGCAGCTCTTC. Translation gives CASSTIRSSYNEQLF.

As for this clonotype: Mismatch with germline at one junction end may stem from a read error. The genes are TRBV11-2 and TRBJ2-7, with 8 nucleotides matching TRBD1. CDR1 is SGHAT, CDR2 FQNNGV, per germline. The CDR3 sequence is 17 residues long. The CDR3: CASNLGSGGASSYEQYF. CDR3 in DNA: TGTGCCAGCAACTTAGGCTCAGGGGGCGCCAGCTCCTACGAGCAGTATTTC.

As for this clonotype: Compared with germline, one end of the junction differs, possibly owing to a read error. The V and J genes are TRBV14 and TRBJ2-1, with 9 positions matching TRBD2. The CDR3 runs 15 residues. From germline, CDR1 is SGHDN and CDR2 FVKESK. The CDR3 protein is CASSLLAGAYNEQFF. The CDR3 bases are TGTGCCAGCAGCCTTTTAGCGGGGGCCTACAATGAGCAGTTCTTT.

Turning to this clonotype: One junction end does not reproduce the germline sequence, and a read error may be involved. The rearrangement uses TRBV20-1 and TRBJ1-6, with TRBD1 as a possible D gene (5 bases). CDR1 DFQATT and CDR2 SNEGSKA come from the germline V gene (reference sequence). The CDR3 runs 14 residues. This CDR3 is CSARDGSCNSPLHF. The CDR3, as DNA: TGCAGTGCCCGGGACGGCTCCTGTAATTCACCCCTCCACTTT.

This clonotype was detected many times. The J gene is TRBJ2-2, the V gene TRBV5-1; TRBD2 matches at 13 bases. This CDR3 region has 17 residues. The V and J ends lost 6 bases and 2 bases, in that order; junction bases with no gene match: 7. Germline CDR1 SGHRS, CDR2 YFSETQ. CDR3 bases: TGCGCCAGCAAATGGACTAGCGGGAGTCCAAACACCGGGGAGCTGTTTTTT. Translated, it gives CASKWTSGSPNTGELFF.

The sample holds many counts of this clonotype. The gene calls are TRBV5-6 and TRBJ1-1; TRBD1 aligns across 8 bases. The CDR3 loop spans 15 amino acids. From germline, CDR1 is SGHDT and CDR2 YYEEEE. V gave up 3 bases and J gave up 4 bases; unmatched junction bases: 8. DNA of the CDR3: TGTGCCAGCAGCTCGAGGGTAACAGGGGGCACTGAAGCTTTCTTT. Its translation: CASSSRVTGGTEAFF.

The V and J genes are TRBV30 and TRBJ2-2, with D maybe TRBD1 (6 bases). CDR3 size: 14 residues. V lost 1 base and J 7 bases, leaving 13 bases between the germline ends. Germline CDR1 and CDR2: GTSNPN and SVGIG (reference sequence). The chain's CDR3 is CAWSARGGIGELFF. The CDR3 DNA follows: TGTGCCTGGAGTGCCAGGGGTGGAATCGGGGAGCTGTTTTTT.

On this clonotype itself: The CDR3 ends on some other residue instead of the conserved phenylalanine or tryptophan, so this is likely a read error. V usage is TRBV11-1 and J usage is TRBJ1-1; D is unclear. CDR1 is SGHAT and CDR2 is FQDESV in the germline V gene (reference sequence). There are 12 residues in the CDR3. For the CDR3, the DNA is TGTGCCAACAGCTTAGCGGGGAGTGAGGCTTTCTCT. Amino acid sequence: CANSLAGSEAFS.

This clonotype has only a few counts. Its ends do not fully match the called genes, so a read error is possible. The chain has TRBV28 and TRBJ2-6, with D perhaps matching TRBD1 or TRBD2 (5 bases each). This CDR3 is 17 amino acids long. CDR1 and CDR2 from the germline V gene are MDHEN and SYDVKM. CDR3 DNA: TGTGCCAGCAGTTTATGGAGGGCTGGCGCTGGGGCCAACGTCCTGGCTTTC. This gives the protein CASSLWRAGAGANVLAF.

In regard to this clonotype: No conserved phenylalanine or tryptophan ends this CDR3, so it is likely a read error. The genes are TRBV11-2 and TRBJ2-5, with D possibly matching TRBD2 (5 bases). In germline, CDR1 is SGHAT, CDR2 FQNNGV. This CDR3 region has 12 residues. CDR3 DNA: TGTGCTAGTAGGGAGAATCAAGAGACCCAGTACTCC. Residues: CASRENQETQYS.

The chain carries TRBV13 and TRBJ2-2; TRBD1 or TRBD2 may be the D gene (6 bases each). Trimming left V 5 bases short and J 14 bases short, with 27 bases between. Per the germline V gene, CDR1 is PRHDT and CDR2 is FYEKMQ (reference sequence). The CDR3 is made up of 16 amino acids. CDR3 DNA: TGTGCCAGCAGCCCTCCTTGGGGGCGGGACACCGGGGGACTGTTTTTT. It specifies CASSPPWGRDTGGLFF.

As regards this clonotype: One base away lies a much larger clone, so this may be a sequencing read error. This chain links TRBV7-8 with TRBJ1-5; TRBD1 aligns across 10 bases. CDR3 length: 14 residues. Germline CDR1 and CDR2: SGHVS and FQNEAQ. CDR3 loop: CTSGDRGLFQPQHF. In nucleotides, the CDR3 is TGTACCAGCGGCGACAGGGGGCTGTTTCAGCCCCAGCATTTT.